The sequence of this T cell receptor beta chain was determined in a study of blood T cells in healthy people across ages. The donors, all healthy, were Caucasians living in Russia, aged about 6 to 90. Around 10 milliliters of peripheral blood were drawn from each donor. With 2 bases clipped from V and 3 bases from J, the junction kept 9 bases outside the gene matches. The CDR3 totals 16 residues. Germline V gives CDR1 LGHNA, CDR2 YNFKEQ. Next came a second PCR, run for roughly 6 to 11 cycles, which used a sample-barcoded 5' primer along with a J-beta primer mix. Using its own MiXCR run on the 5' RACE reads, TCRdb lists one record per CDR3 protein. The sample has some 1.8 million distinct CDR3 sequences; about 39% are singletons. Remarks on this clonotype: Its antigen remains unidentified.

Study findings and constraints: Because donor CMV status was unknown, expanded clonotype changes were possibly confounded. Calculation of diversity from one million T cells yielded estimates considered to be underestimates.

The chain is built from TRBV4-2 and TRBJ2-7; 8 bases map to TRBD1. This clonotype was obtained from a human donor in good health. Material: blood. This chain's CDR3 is CASSQYGRGPNYEQYF. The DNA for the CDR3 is TGTGCCAGCAGCCAATACGGCAGGGGGCCCAACTACGAGCAGTACTTC.